The 29 T cell receptor beta chains below were found in one sample sequenced in a study of T cell responses to AZD1222 COVID-19 vaccine. Some clones are missing from TCRdb's copy, which holds only in-frame ones; the method was immunoSEQ multiplex PCR. The sample yields approximately 110,000 clones, about nine tenths seen once. Sequenced here: peripheral blood, sampled on day 0 of AZD1222 vaccination. Receptors were obtained from an adult in good health.

V gene TRBV10-3 combines with J gene TRBJ1-2; tentatively, D is TRBD1 (6 bases). Germline-derived CDR1 and CDR2 are ENHRY and SYGVKD. V lost 6 bases to trimming and J lost 8 bases, with 10 bases between them. This CDR3 has 11 amino acids. The CDR3: CAIRQGGGYTF. CDR3 sequence (DNA): TGTGCCATCAGACAGGGCGGGGGCTACACCTTC.

The chain uses TRBV7-9 and TRBJ1-5; D unclear. The CDR3 covers 12 residues. V shed 5 bases and J shed 6 bases, with 8 bases lying between them. From germline, CDR1 is SEHNR and CDR2 FQNEAQ (reference sequence). In nucleotides, the CDR3 is TGTGCCAGCAGCCCAACGGGTCAGCCCCAGCATTTT. Its protein product is CASSPTGQPQHF.

V usage is TRBV19 and J usage is TRBJ2-3; tentatively, D is TRBD1 (6 bases). Trimming removed 3 bases from V and 4 bases from J, with 8 bases in between. Looked up from germline, CDR1 is LNHDA and CDR2 is SQIVND (reference sequence). The CDR3 is made up of 13 amino acids. CDR3 sequence: CASSIPGADTQYF. CDR3 coding DNA: TGTGCCAGTAGTATCCCAGGGGCAGATACGCAGTATTTT.

The genes are TRBV7-2 and TRBJ1-1; 7 bases are a match to TRBD1. Trimming removed 5 bases from V and 1 base from J; junction bases left unmatched: 4. The CDR3 length is 14 residues. Per the germline V gene, CDR1 is SGHTA and CDR2 is FQGNSA. The CDR3: CASSIGTANTEAFF. The CDR3 DNA sequence: TGTGCCAGCAGCATAGGGACAGCGAACACTGAAGCTTTCTTT.

The CDR3 reads CASLPTGYSEAFF. The CDR3 DNA reads as TGTGCCAGTCTGCCCACAGGGTACAGTGAAGCTTTCTTT. This sequence joins TRBV19 and TRBJ1-1, with a tentative D call TRBD1 (6 bases). Trimming removed 8 bases at V and 7 bases at J, with 17 bases between. The CDR3 runs to 13 residues. Germline CDR1 LNHDA, CDR2 SQIVND (reference sequence).

The CDR3 is CASSLAVNTGELFF. The CDR3, as DNA: TGTGCCAGCAGCCTAGCAGTGAACACCGGGGAGCTGTTTTTT. The J gene is TRBJ2-2, the V gene TRBV3-1 (or the pseudogene TRBV3-2); D is uncertain. Germline V CDR1 and CDR2: LGHDT, YNNKEL (reference sequence). Between the trimmed V and J ends, which lost 4 bases and 1 base, there was a span of 7 bases. The CDR3 is 14 residues long.

The genes are TRBV18 and TRBJ1-2, with no clear D. Germline V gives CDR1 KGHSH, CDR2 LQKENI. The germline V and J ends were trimmed by 1 base and 8 bases, with 11 bases remaining between them. This CDR3 is built from 13 residues. The chain's CDR3 is CASSPRPGEGYTF. For the CDR3, the DNA is TGTGCCAGCTCACCACGCCCGGGAGAAGGCTACACCTTC.

The rearrangement joins TRBV4-3 to TRBJ1-2, with D possibly matching TRBD1 (5 bases). CDR1 and CDR2 from the germline V gene are LGHNA and YSLEER. The CDR3 loop spans 16 amino acids. Deletions cut 4 bases from V and 0 bases from J, with 15 bases between. In DNA, the CDR3 is TGCGCCAGCAGCCGAGCAGGGAGGGAGCCTAACTATGGCTACACCTTC. This translates into CASSRAGREPNYGYTF.

This chain connects TRBV27 to TRBJ2-2; D remains unclear. The CDR3 is 13 residues long. Germline values: CDR1 MNHEY, CDR2 SMNVEV (reference sequence). Between the trimmed V and J ends, which lost 3 bases and 3 bases, there was a span of 5 bases. The DNA for the CDR3 is TGTGCCAGCAGTTTCTGGGACACCGGGGAGCTGTTTTTT. Protein sequence: CASSFWDTGELFF.

The gene calls are TRBV7-9 and TRBJ2-7, with 12 bases aligning to TRBD2. There are 15 residues in the CDR3. The junction had 5 bases not matched to a gene; V was cut back by 4 bases and J by 4 bases. The germline V gene encodes CDR1 SEHNR and CDR2 FQNEAQ (reference sequence). DNA of the CDR3: TGTGCCAGCAGCTCAGGGACTAGCGGGCGTTACGAGCAGTACTTC. Protein sequence: CASSSGTSGRYEQYF.

The genes are TRBV5-1 and TRBJ1-5; the D is unclear. The CDR3 runs 15 residues. CDR1 is SGHRS, CDR2 YFSETQ, per germline. Trimming pared 0 bases from V and 0 bases from J, leaving 7 bases between. The CDR3 DNA reads TGCGCCAGCAGCTTGGCGGGGTATAGCAATCAGCCCCAGCATTTT. Its protein is CASSLAGYSNQPQHF.

This sequence joins TRBV4-3 and TRBJ1-2, with unresolved D. CDR3 length: 14 residues. From germline, CDR1 is LGHNA and CDR2 YSLEER. Trimming removed 1 base from V and 2 bases from J, with 8 bases in between. The CDR3 reads CASSQAYRNYGYTF. In DNA, the CDR3 is TGCGCCAGCAGCCAAGCATATCGCAACTATGGCTACACCTTC.

The rearrangement links TRBV3-1 (or the pseudogene TRBV3-2) to TRBJ1-6; no definite D call. Germline V gene lookup returns CDR1 LGHDT and CDR2 YNNKEL (reference sequence). V was cut by 1 base and J by 3 bases, with 19 bases left in between. This CDR3 is built from 19 residues. CDR3 amino acids: CASSQVGPMERFYNSPLHF. CDR3 DNA sequence: TGTGCCAGCAGCCAAGTAGGTCCTATGGAGAGGTTCTATAATTCACCCCTCCACTTT.

This chain uses TRBV6-5 with TRBJ1-2, with D perhaps TRBD1 (6 bases). This CDR3 contains 15 residues. Trimming left V 6 bases short and J 1 base short, with 15 bases between. Germline assignment: CDR1 MNHEY and CDR2 SVGAGI. The CDR3 here is CASSRRGGNNYGYTF. The CDR3 region has the DNA TGTGCCAGCAGCCGGAGAGGGGGAAATAACTATGGCTACACCTTC.

This clone was recorded only once. This sequence joins TRBV4-1 and TRBJ1-2; D might be TRBD1 (6 bases). The CDR3 consists of 15 residues. Trimming removed 5 bases from V and 0 bases from J, with 13 bases in between. The germline V gene encodes CDR1 MGHRA and CDR2 YSYEKL. The CDR3 DNA reads as TGCGCCAGCAGCAGATCCGCAGGGGCTAACTATGGCTACACCTTC. This codes for CASSRSAGANYGYTF.

The rearrangement uses TRBV4-3 and TRBJ2-4; 8 bases are shared with TRBD2. The CDR3 is made up of 16 amino acids. With V trimmed by 2 bases and J by 1 base, 4 bases remained unmatched. The germline CDR1 and CDR2 sequences are LGHNA and YSLEER. CDR3 region: CASSQHSGDAKNIQYF. The CDR3 coding sequence is TGCGCCAGCAGCCAACATAGCGGGGACGCCAAAAACATTCAGTACTTC.

V gene TRBV10-3 combines with J gene TRBJ2-7; D remains ambiguous. This CDR3 spans 13 amino acids. The V and J ends lost 8 bases and 5 bases respectively, with 16 bases between them. Germline V gives CDR1 ENHRY, CDR2 SYGVKD. CDR3 sequence reads: CAIAKDGWDEQYF. CDR3 bases: TGTGCCATCGCGAAGGACGGATGGGACGAGCAGTACTTC.

The genes are TRBV24-1 and TRBJ2-2; TRBD1 is a possible D gene (6 bases). Germline V gene data show CDR1 as KGHDR and CDR2 as SFDVKD. V lost 8 bases and J lost 1, with 10 bases in between. The CDR3 is made up of 14 amino acids. The CDR3 coding sequence is TGTGCCACCACAGGGGACGGGAACACCGGGGAGCTGTTTTTT. Protein sequence: CATTGDGNTGELFF.

This clone was recorded once. The gene calls are TRBV27 and TRBJ2-3; TRBD2 is a possible D gene (6 bases). Germline lookup yields CDR1 MNHEY and CDR2 SMNVEV (reference sequence). The V end lost 3 bases, the J end lost 0 bases, and 10 bases lay between the germline ends. The CDR3 spans 15 residues. Here the CDR3 DNA reads TGTGCCAGCAGTTTTTCGGGGGAGAGCACAGATACGCAGTATTTT. This codes for CASSFSGESTDTQYF.

The rearrangement uses TRBV4-2 and TRBJ1-1; D is uncertain. Per germline, CDR1 LGHNA and CDR2 YNFKEQ. CDR3 size: 14 residues. V was pared by 0 bases and J by 5 bases, with 10 bases between. The CDR3 sequence: CASSQDWVGTEAFF. CDR3 bases: TGTGCCAGCAGCCAAGATTGGGTTGGGACTGAAGCTTTCTTT.

The chain couples TRBV14 to TRBJ1-2; D unclear. The V end lost 2 bases, the J end lost 14 bases, and 15 bases lay between the germline ends. Germline-derived CDR1 and CDR2 are SGHDN and FVKESK. This CDR3 contains 12 residues. CDR3 loop: CASSQTADSKTF. The CDR3 DNA reads TGTGCCAGCAGCCAAACAGCAGATTCTAAGACCTTC.

V and J are TRBV24-1 and TRBJ2-3, with a tentative D call TRBD1 (6 bases). CDR1 and CDR2 (germline): KGHDR, SFDVKD. The CDR3 covers 14 residues. V dropped 5 bases and J dropped 3 bases, with 11 bases sitting between them. CDR3 nucleotides: TGTGCCACCAGTGCAAAGGACAGTACAGATACGCAGTATTTT. This encodes CATSAKDSTDTQYF.

This clone was seen a few times. This chain links TRBV5-1 with TRBJ1-2, with 9 bases matching TRBD1. CDR1 is SGHRS, CDR2 YFSETQ, per germline. Trimming removed 1 base from V and 4 bases from J; junction bases left unmatched: 5. This CDR3 spans 15 amino acids. CDR3 sequence reads: CASSLIGDRAYGYTF. CDR3 sequence (DNA): TGCGCCAGCAGCTTGATTGGGGACAGGGCCTATGGCTACACCTTC.

This clone was recorded only once. Within the sample, other DNA sequences also encode this same CDR3. The chain has TRBV9 and TRBJ1-2; TRBD1 aligns across 7 bases. The CDR3 is 14 residues long. CDR1 is SGDLS, CDR2 YYNGEE, per germline. V was clipped by 0 bases and J by 4 bases; unmatched bases: 3. The chain's CDR3 is CASSVGQGGYGYTF. The CDR3 region has the DNA TGTGCCAGCAGCGTAGGACAGGGAGGCTATGGCTACACCTTC. Full variable domain (rest looked up from reference TRBV9 and TRBJ1-2): DSGVTQTPKHLITATGQRVTLRCSPRSGDLSVYWYQQSLDQGLQFLIQYYNGEERAKGNILERFSAQQFPDLHSELNLSSLELGDSALYFCASSVGQGGYGYTFGSGTRLTVV.

The V call is TRBV5-6, the J call TRBJ1-2, with D maybe TRBD1 (5 bases). The CDR3 totals 15 residues. The germline V gene has CDR1 SGHDT and CDR2 YYEEEE. Between the trimmed V and J ends, which lost 4 bases and 8 bases, there was a span of 21 bases. The CDR3 region has the DNA TGTGCCAGCAGCCCACTGGACACTATCGCAGGGGGCTACACCTTC. Translating it yields CASSPLDTIAGGYTF. The entire variable domain, with the rest obtained from reference TRBV5-6 and TRBJ1-2, is as follows: DAGVTQSPTHLIKTRGQQVTLRCSPKSGHDTVSWYQQALGQGPQFIFQYYEEEERQRGNFPDRFSGHQFPNYSSELNVNALLLGDSALYLCASSPLDTIAGGYTFGSGTRLTVV.

This clone appeared a few times. The chain couples TRBV4-1 to TRBJ2-1, with 8 positions matching TRBD2. V trimming: 0 bases; J trimming: 6 bases; junction bases outside the gene matches: 7. Germline values: CDR1 MGHRA, CDR2 YSYEKL. The CDR3 extends over 16 amino acids. CDR3 amino acids: CASSQESAGARNEQFF. The DNA for the CDR3 is TGCGCCAGCAGCCAAGAGTCAGCGGGAGCACGCAATGAGCAGTTCTTC.

This chain joins TRBV28 and TRBJ1-5, with 9 bases matching TRBD1. Germline V lookup: CDR1 MDHEN, CDR2 SYDVKM. The CDR3 is 14 residues long. V trimming: 6 bases; J trimming: 7 bases; junction bases outside the gene matches: 7. The CDR3 nucleotides read TGTGCCAGCAGCGAGGACAGGGGTCAGCAGCCCCAGCATTTT. It yields the protein CASSEDRGQQPQHF.

This sequence joins TRBV15 and TRBJ2-3, with 8 bases aligning to TRBD1. The germline CDR1 and CDR2 sequences are LNHNV and YYDKDF (reference sequence). The CDR3 length is 13 residues. V gave up 8 bases and J gave up 3 bases; unmatched junction bases: 4. This chain's CDR3 is CATRGQGTDTQYF. The CDR3 coding sequence is TGTGCCACCCGTGGACAGGGAACAGATACGCAGTATTTT.

The J gene is TRBJ2-1, the V gene TRBV5-4; possibly TRBD1 or TRBD2 for D (5 bases each). The germline V and J ends were trimmed by 6 bases and 6 bases, with 16 bases remaining between them. The CDR3 runs to 14 residues. In germline, CDR1 is SGHNT, CDR2 YYREEE (reference sequence). CDR3 loop: CASTAPGPSNEQFF. Written as DNA, the CDR3 is TGTGCCAGCACCGCCCCGGGACCTAGCAATGAGCAGTTCTTC.